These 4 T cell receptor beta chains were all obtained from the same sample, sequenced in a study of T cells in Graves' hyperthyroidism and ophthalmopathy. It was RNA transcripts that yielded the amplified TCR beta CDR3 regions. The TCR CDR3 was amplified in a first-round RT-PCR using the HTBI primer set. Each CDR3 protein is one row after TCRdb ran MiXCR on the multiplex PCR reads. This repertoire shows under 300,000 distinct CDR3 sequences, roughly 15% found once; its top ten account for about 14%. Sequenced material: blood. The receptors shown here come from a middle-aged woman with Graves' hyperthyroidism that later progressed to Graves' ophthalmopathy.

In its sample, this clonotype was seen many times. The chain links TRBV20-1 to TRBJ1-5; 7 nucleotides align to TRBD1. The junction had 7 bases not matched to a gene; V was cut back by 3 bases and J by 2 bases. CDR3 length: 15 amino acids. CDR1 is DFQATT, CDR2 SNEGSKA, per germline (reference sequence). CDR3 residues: CSARATGLGNQPQHF. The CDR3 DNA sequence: TGCAGTGCTAGGGCGACAGGGTTGGGCAATCAGCCCCAGCATTTT.

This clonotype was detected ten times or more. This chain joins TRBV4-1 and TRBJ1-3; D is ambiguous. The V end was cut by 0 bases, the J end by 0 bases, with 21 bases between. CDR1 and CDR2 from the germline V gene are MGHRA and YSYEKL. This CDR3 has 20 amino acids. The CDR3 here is CASSQDGPLVRPSSGNTIYF. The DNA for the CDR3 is TGCGCCAGCAGCCAAGATGGCCCCCTCGTCCGGCCGAGCTCTGGAAACACCATATATTTT.

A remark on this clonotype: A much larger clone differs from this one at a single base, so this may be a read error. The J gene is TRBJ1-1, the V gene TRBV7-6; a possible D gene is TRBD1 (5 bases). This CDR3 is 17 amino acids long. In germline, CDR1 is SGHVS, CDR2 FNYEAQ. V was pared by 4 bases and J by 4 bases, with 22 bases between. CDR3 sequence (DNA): TGTGCCAGCAGCTCCCAGCGTCCCGGGACGATGAGCACTGAAGCTTTCTTT. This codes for CASSSQRPGTMSTEAFF.

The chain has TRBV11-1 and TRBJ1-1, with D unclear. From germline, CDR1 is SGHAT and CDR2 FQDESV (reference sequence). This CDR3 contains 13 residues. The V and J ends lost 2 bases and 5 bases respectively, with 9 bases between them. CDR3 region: CASSLLLRTEAFF. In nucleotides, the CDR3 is TGTGCCAGCAGCTTACTTCTTAGGACTGAAGCTTTCTTT.